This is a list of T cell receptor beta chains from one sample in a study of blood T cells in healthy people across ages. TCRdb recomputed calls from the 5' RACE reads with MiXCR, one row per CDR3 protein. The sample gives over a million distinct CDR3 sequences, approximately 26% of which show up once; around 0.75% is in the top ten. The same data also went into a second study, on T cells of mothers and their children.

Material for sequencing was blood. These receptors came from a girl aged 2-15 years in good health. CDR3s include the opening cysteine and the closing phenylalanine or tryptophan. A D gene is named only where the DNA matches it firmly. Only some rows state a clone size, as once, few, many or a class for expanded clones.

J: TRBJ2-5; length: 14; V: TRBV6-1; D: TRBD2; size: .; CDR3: CASRGLAGWETQYF; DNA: TGTGCCAGCAGGGGACTAGCGGGGTGGGAGACCCAGTACTTC
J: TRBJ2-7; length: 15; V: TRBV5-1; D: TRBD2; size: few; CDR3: CASSPGPGGWDEQYF; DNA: TGCGCCAGCAGCCCAGGACCGGGAGGATGGGACGAGCAGTACTTC
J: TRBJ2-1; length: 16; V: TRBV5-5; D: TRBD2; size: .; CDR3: CASSRTSGVSYNEQFF; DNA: TGTGCCAGCAGCCGGACTAGCGGCGTCTCCTACAATGAGCAGTTCTTC
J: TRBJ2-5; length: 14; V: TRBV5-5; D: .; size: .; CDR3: CASSLRGNRETQYF; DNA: TGTGCCAGCAGCTTGAGAGGGAACCGGGAGACCCAGTACTTC
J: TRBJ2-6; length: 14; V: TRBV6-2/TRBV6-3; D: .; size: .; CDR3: CASSDIAGANVLTF; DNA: TGTGCCAGCAGTGACATCGCCGGGGCCAACGTCCTGACTTTC
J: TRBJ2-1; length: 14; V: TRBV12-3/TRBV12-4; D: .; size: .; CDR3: CATLDRPGYNEQFF; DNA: TGTGCCACACTCGACAGGCCGGGGTACAATGAGCAGTTCTTC
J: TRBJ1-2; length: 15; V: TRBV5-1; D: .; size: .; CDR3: CASSSARDGLYGYTF; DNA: TGCGCCAGCAGCTCCGCCCGGGACGGCCTCTATGGCTACACCTTC
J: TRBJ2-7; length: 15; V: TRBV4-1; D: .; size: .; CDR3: CASSPSLGIHYEQYF; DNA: TGCGCCAGCAGCCCCTCCCTAGGAATTCACTACGAGCAGTACTTC
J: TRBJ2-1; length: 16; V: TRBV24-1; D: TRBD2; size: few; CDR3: CATSDFPGGNYNEQFF; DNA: TGTGCCACCAGTGATTTCCCGGGGGGGAACTACAATGAGCAGTTCTTC
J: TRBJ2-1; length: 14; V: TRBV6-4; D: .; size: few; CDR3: CASSPFSSDNEQSF; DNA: TGTGCCAGCAGTCCGTTCTCCTCGGACAATGAGCAGTCCTTC
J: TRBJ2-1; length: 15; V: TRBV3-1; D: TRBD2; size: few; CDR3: CASSQGSGVLNEQFF; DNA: TGTGCCAGTAGCCAAGGTAGCGGGGTTCTTAATGAGCAGTTCTTC
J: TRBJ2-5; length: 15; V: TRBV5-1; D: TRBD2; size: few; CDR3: CASSAGDQSQETQYF; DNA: TGCGCCAGCAGCGCGGGGGACCAGAGCCAAGAGACCCAGTACTTC
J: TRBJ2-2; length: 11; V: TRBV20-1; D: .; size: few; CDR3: CSAFGLGELFF; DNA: TGCAGTGCCTTTGGGCTCGGGGAGCTGTTTTTT
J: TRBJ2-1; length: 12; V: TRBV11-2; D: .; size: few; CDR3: CASRLGDNEQFF; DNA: TGTGCCAGCAGGTTGGGGGACAATGAGCAGTTCTTC
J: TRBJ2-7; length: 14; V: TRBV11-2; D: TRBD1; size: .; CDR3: CASSFGTGEDEQYF; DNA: TGTGCCAGCAGCTTTGGGACAGGGGAGGACGAGCAGTACTTC
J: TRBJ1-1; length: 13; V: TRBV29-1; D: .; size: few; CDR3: CSVEDARDTEAFF; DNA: TGCAGCGTTGAAGATGCGAGGGACACTGAAGCTTTCTTT
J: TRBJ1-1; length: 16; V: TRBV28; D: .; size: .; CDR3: CASSSPLQVVNTEAFF; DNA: TGTGCCAGCAGTTCGCCGCTCCAGGTGGTCAACACTGAAGCTTTCTTT
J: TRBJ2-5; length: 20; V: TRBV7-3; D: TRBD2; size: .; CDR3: CASSPHWASGRSGGQETQYF; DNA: TGTGCCAGCAGCCCTCATTGGGCTAGCGGGAGGTCGGGAGGTCAAGAGACCCAGTACTTC
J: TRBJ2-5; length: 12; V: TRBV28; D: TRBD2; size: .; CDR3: CASRSGLAGVYF; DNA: TGTGCCAGCAGGTCGGGACTAGCGGGGGTCTACTTC
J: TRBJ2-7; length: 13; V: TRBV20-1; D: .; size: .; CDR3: CSAPSHSSYEQYF; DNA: TGCAGTGCCCCCTCTCACAGCTCCTACGAGCAGTACTTC
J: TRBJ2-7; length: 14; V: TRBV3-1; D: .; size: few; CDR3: CASTPGSSSYEQYF; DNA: TGTGCCAGCACCCCGGGCTCAAGCTCCTACGAGCAGTACTTC
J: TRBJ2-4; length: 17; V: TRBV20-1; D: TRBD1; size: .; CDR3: CSAGGKTGSEAKNIQYF; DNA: TGCAGTGCTGGGGGCAAGACAGGGTCGGAAGCCAAAAACATTCAGTACTTC
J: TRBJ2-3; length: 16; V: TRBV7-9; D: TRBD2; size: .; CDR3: CASSGKGLDSADTQYF; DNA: TGTGCCAGCAGCGGGAAGGGACTAGATTCGGCAGATACGCAGTATTTT
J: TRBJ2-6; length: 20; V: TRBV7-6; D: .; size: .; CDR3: CASSTRDLRDALSGANVLTF; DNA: TGTGCCAGCAGCACCCGAGATCTCCGGGACGCCCTCTCTGGGGCCAACGTCCTGACTTTC
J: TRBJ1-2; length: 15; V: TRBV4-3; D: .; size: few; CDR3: CASSQDRGISYGYTF; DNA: TGCGCCAGCAGCCAAGATAGGGGAATATCCTATGGCTACACCTTC
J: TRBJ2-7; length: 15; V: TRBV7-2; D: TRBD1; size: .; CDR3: CASSLDPGGAGEQHF; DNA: TGTGCCAGCAGCTTAGATCCAGGGGGCGCGGGCGAGCAGCACTTC
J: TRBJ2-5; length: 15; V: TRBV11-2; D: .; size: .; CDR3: CASSSTPANQETQYF; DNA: TGTGCCAGCAGCTCGACTCCGGCCAATCAAGAGACCCAGTACTTC
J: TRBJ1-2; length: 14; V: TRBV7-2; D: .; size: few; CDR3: CASSFTFGGGGHTF; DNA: TGTGCCAGCAGTTTCACTTTTGGAGGGGGTGGCCACACCTTC
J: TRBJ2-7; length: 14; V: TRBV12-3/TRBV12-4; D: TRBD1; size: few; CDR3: CASTPRDRSYEQYF; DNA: TGTGCCAGCACCCCCCGGGACAGGAGTTACGAGCAGTACTTC
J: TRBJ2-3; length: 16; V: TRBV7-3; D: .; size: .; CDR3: CASSLTGWDVTDTQYF; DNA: TGTGCCAGCAGCTTAACGGGGTGGGACGTAACAGATACGCAGTATTTT
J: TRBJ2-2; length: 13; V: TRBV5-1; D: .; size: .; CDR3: CASRGLNTGELFF; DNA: TGCGCCAGCAGGGGGCTTAACACCGGGGAGCTGTTTTTT
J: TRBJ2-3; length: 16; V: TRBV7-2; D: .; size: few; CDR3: CASSLVPSWGADTQYF; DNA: TGTGCCAGCAGCTTAGTACCGTCGTGGGGGGCAGATACGCAGTATTTT
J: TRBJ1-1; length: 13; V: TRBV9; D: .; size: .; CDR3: CASSVDPGAEAFF; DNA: TGTGCCAGCAGCGTTGACCCCGGGGCTGAAGCTTTCTTT
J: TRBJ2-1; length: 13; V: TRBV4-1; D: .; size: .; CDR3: CASSQDGLYEQFF; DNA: TGCGCCAGCAGCCAAGATGGTCTTTATGAGCAGTTCTTC
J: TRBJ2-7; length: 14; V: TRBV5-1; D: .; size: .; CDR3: CASSPLVESYEQYF; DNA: TGCGCCAGCAGTCCATTAGTGGAGTCCTACGAGCAGTACTTC
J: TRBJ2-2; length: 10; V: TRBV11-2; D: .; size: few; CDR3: CASGVGELFF; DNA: TGTGCCAGTGGGGTCGGGGAGCTGTTTTTT
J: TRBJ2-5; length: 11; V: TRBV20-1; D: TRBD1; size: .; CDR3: CSARITGEQYF; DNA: TGCAGTGCTAGAATTACAGGGGAGCAGTACTTC
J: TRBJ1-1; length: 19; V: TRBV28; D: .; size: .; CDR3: CASSLSGVGDHWANTEAFF; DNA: TGTGCCAGCAGTTTATCCGGGGTGGGAGATCATTGGGCGAACACTGAAGCTTTCTTT
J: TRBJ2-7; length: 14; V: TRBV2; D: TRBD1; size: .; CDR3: CASSSRQGTNEQYF; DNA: TGTGCCAGCAGTTCGAGACAGGGGACGAACGAGCAGTACTTC
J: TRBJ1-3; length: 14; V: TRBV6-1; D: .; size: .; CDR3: CASSEGGGGNTIYF; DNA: TGTGCCAGCAGTGAAGGAGGGGGGGGAAACACCATATATTTT
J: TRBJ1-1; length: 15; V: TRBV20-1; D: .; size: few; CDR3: CSAREPPGGNTEAFF; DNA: TGCAGTGCTAGAGAGCCGCCAGGAGGGAACACTGAAGCTTTCTTT
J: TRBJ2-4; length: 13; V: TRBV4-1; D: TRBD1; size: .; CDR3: CASSPTGGGIQYF; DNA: TGCGCCAGCAGTCCGACAGGGGGAGGCATTCAGTACTTC
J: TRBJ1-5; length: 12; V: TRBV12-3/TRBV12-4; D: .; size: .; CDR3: CASSFAGGAQHF; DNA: TGTGCCAGCAGTTTTGCGGGGGGCGCCCAGCATTTT
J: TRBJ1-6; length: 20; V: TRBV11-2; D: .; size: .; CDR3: CASSLWTPPRAGPYNSPLHF; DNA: TGTGCCAGCAGCTTATGGACACCACCACGCGCAGGCCCCTATAATTCACCCCTCCACTTT
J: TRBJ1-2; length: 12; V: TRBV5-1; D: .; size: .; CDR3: CASSLDRLSYTF; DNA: TGCGCCAGCAGCTTGGACAGGCTGAGCTACACCTTC
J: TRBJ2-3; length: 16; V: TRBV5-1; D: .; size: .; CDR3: CASSLEGEMLSDTQYF; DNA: TGCGCCAGCAGCTTGGAAGGGGAGATGCTATCAGATACGCAGTATTTT
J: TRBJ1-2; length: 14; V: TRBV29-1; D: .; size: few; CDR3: CSVNKSPGGRGYTF; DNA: TGCAGCGTTAATAAGTCGCCAGGAGGAAGGGGCTACACCTTC
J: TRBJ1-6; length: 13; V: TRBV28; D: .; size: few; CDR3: CASSFVGDSPLHF; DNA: TGTGCCAGCAGTTTTGTGGGGGATTCACCCCTCCACTTT